This entry describes one T cell receptor beta chain. The antigen is undetermined. The source of the sample is a study of CD8+ T cells in alopecia areata. Looking at the study overall: Treated patients were dosed with oral tofacitinib, taking 5 to 10 mg twice daily. Study-level results: Clonality was higher in lesional than normal scalp, especially in alopecia totalis/universalis. On tofacitinib, scalp and blood still held many of the expanded lesional clones.

The treatment is: oral pan-JAK inhibitor, 5-10 mg twice daily. Lesional scalp tissue (obtained by punch biopsy) and peripheral blood were collected from alopecia areata patients. Extraction and reverse transcription of RNA yielded cDNA as the sequencing template. Sequencing was performed with immunoSEQ multiplex PCR; in TCRdb, only in-frame clones are kept and a portion is missing. The repertoire includes some 200,000 clones, approximately 57% of them detected once, and roughly 1.4% sits in the top ten. V was cut by 5 bases and J by 1 base, with 5 bases left in between. Germline assignment: CDR1 SQVTM and CDR2 ANQGSEA. CDR3 length: 11 amino acids.

The chain links TRBV29-1 to TRBJ1-1; D is uncertain. The origin of this receptor is a human donor with alopecia areata. The sequenced sample was CD4+ T cells sorted from blood, obtained at week 4, from a patient treated with tofacitinib. CDR3 sequence reads: CSVIRNTEAFF. DNA for the CDR3: TGCAGCGTTATAAGGAACACTGAAGCTTTCTTT.